This entry lists 20 T cell receptor beta chains sequenced from one sample in a study of T-cell reconstitution after alpha-beta-depleted transplantation in children. Unique molecular identifiers were incorporated into the prepared TCRbeta library. TCRdb analysed the PCR reads with MiXCR anew, one entry per CDR3 protein. Here the sample spans about 980,000 distinct CDR3 sequences, about 30% being singletons. The sequenced sample was PBMCs, mostly from graft donor cells, obtained 360 days after TCRalphabeta/CD19-depleted stem cell transplant. Receptors originate from a boy under two years old who had a stem cell transplant for SCID, so the T cells may come from the graft donor.

Only a few counts were recorded for this clonotype. The chain uses TRBV20-1 and TRBJ2-7, with D possibly being TRBD1 (6 bases). V lost 1 base and J 3 bases, leaving 13 bases between the germline ends. The CDR3 consists of 14 residues. Per the germline V gene, CDR1 is DFQATT and CDR2 is SNEGSKA (reference sequence). CDR3 DNA sequence: TGCAGTGCTAGAGTAGGCAGGGGTGGCTACGAGCAGTACTTC. As protein: CSARVGRGGYEQYF.

CDR3 coding DNA: TGTGCCAGCACCCCGGGGGCTTTCTTT. This codes for CASTPGAFF. V and J are TRBV12-3 or TRBV12-4 and TRBJ1-1; no clear D gene. V lost 7 bases and J lost 11, with 8 bases in between. The CDR3 spans 9 residues.

The sample holds one count of this clonotype. V gene TRBV3-1 combines with J gene TRBJ1-1, with a possible D match to TRBD1 (5 bases). The V end was cut by 3 bases, the J end by 5 bases, with 16 bases between. CDR1 and CDR2 (germline): LGHDT, YNNKEL (reference sequence). The CDR3 extends over 15 amino acids. The CDR3, as DNA: TGTGCCAGCAGCCATTCCGGGCCAAAGGGGACTGAAGCTTTCTTT. Encoded protein: CASSHSGPKGTEAFF.

This chain connects TRBV5-1 to TRBJ1-2; 7 nucleotides match TRBD1. CDR3 length equals 12 residues. CDR1 and CDR2 from the germline V gene are SGHRS and YFSETQ. V was clipped by 5 bases and J by 6 bases; unmatched bases: 4. Here the CDR3 DNA reads TGCGCCAGCAGGAAGGGGGCCGATGGCTACACCTTC. Protein product: CASRKGADGYTF.

This chain links TRBV6-5 with TRBJ1-1, with TRBD1 matching 7 bases. This CDR3 spans 16 amino acids. V shed 2 bases, J shed 1 base, and the junction held 7 bases outside the gene matches. Germline V gene sequence: CDR1 MNHEY, CDR2 SVGAGI. CDR3 sequence: CASSYGTVPENTEAFF. As DNA, the CDR3 is TGTGCCAGCAGTTACGGGACAGTCCCGGAGAACACTGAAGCTTTCTTT.

Ten or more counts support this clonotype. The gene calls are TRBV5-1 and TRBJ2-3; weak D call: TRBD1 (5 bases). The CDR3 covers 16 residues. The V end lost 2 bases, the J end lost 0 bases, and 13 bases lay between the germline ends. Germline CDR1 reads SGHRS; CDR2 reads YFSETQ. In DNA, the CDR3 is TGCGCCAGCAGCTTCGTGGGGCCCTCTAGCACAGATACGCAGTATTTT. Amino acid sequence: CASSFVGPSSTDTQYF.

This clonotype showed up just a few times. The chain is built from TRBV12-3 or TRBV12-4 and TRBJ2-3; 7 bases align to TRBD1. This CDR3 has 17 amino acids. The V and J ends lost 3 bases and 3 bases, in that order; junction bases with no gene match: 12. CDR3 bases: TGTGCCAGCAGTTTCAAGGGGGCACATTTGAATACAGATACGCAGTATTTT. This encodes CASSFKGAHLNTDTQYF.

The chain recombines TRBV12-3 or TRBV12-4 with TRBJ2-6; TRBD1 matches 8 bases. The CDR3 is 16 amino acids. V lost 5 bases and J lost 0; bases outside the gene matches: 3. The CDR3 is CASSGQGASGANVLTF. CDR3 in DNA: TGTGCCAGCAGTGGACAGGGAGCCTCTGGGGCCAACGTCCTGACTTTC.

This clonotype was detected once. V usage is TRBV20-1 and J usage is TRBJ2-4; maybe TRBD1 (6 bases). The CDR3 is made up of 17 amino acids. The germline V and J ends were trimmed by 0 bases and 0 bases, with 15 bases remaining between them. Germline CDR1 and CDR2: DFQATT and SNEGSKA (reference sequence). The CDR3 nucleotides are TGCAGTGCTAGAGATCCAGGACAGCCCGCAGCCAAAAACATTCAGTACTTC. Encoded protein: CSARDPGQPAAKNIQYF.

This chain joins TRBV20-1 and TRBJ2-5; D is unclear. Looked up from germline, CDR1 is DFQATT and CDR2 is SNEGSKA (reference sequence). CDR3 size: 11 residues. Trimming removed 3 bases from V and 7 bases from J, with 9 bases in between. The CDR3 region has the DNA TGCAGTGCTAGTCTGCGTGGGACCCAGTACTTC. Translated, it gives CSASLRGTQYF.

This clonotype was counted a few times. The germline gene is not matched at one end of the junction; a read error may be the cause. V is TRBV28 and J is TRBJ2-1; possible D gene TRBD1, 5 bases. This CDR3 has 15 amino acids. The germline V gene has CDR1 MDHEN and CDR2 SYDVKM. In DNA, the CDR3 is TGTGCCAGCTGTTTGACAGTTTTATTTCGGAATGAGCAGTTCTTC. Protein: CASCLTVLFRNEQFF.

This chain links TRBV6-2 or TRBV6-3 with TRBJ2-3; 8 nucleotides align to TRBD2. Germline trimming cut 6 bases from V and 7 bases from J; bases unmatched to any gene: 15. The CDR3 loop spans 16 amino acids. Germline lookup yields CDR1 MNHEY and CDR2 SVGEGT. CDR3 bases: TGTGCCAGCAGAGTCGAGCGGGGGTCCACGGGGCATACGCAGTATTTT. As protein: CASRVERGSTGHTQYF.

This clonotype turned up a few times. The rearrangement joins TRBV5-1 to TRBJ2-1; 7 positions match TRBD1. V lost 2 bases to trimming and J lost 0 bases; unmatched junction nucleotides: 5. CDR3 length equals 16 residues. CDR1 and CDR2 (germline): SGHRS, YFSETQ. CDR3 DNA sequence: TGCGCCAGCAGCTTCCGGGGACAGAGCTCCTACAATGAGCAGTTCTTC. Encoded protein: CASSFRGQSSYNEQFF.

This clonotype was seen at least ten times. The chain has TRBV27 and TRBJ2-3, with D hard to call. The CDR3 contains 10 residues. CDR1 MNHEY and CDR2 SMNVEV come from the germline V gene (reference sequence). Trimming took 6 bases from V and 3 from J, leaving 1 base between them. The CDR3 DNA is TGTGCCAGCAGGACAGATACGCAGTATTTT. Translation: CASRTDTQYF.

The chain has TRBV5-1 and TRBJ1-1; no reliable D call. Germline V CDR1 and CDR2: SGHRS, YFSETQ. Trimming took 1 base from V and 1 from J, leaving 11 bases between them. This CDR3 is 15 amino acids long. The CDR3 sequence: CASSLRAGKNTEAFF. The CDR3 region has the DNA TGCGCCAGCAGCTTGAGGGCCGGGAAGAACACTGAAGCTTTCTTT. The variable domain in full, with the rest retrieved from reference TRBV5-1 and TRBJ1-1, is KAGVTQTPRYLIKTRGQQVTLSCSPISGHRSVSWYQQTPGQGLQFLFEYFSETQRNKGNFPGRFSGRQFSNSRSEMNVSTLELGDSALYLCASSLRAGKNTEAFFGQGTRLTVV.

This chain uses TRBV5-1 with TRBJ2-3; unclear D gene. CDR1 is SGHRS and CDR2 is YFSETQ in the germline V gene. The CDR3 spans 16 residues. Trimming cost V 1 base and J 1 base, with 13 bases left between them. This CDR3 reads CASSLTHNRRTDTQYF. DNA for the CDR3: TGCGCCAGCAGCTTGACCCATAATCGACGCACAGATACGCAGTATTTT.

This clonotype has more than one count but fewer than ten. The CDR3 is CASRDSSTDTQYF. CDR3 nucleotides: TGTGCCAGCAGGGACAGTAGCACAGATACGCAGTATTTT. The chain joins TRBV25-1 to TRBJ2-3; D possibly corresponds to TRBD1 (6 bases). The ends were cut back, 6 bases at V and 0 bases at J, with 7 bases in the middle. The CDR3 is 13 amino acids. Germline lookup yields CDR1 MGHDK and CDR2 SYGVNS.

This clonotype has a handful of counts. The J gene is TRBJ2-3, the V gene TRBV5-1; maybe TRBD1 (5 bases). The CDR3 has 14 residues. Trimming cost V 3 bases and J 6 bases, with 14 bases left between them. From germline, CDR1 is SGHRS and CDR2 YFSETQ. As DNA, the CDR3 is TGCGCCAGCAGCTCAAGGACAAGAAGGGATACGCAGTATTTT. It specifies CASSSRTRRDTQYF.

The gene calls are TRBV7-2 and TRBJ2-5; D is unresolved. CDR3 length equals 15 residues. In germline, CDR1 is SGHTA, CDR2 FQGNSA. Trimming stripped 0 bases from V and 4 bases from J, with 12 bases between. CDR3: CASSLALKWGETQYF. CDR3 DNA: TGTGCCAGCAGCTTAGCCCTGAAATGGGGAGAGACCCAGTACTTC.

V is TRBV11-2 and J is TRBJ1-6; D not resolved. Trimming took off 1 base at V and 10 bases at J, with 11 bases between the two ends. CDR3 length equals 14 residues. CDR1 SGHAT and CDR2 FQNNGV come from the germline V gene. The DNA for the CDR3 is TGTGCCAGCAGCTTAGGAGCCTTGGCCTCACCCCTCCACTTT. This sequence encodes CASSLGALASPLHF.